Presented here are 31 T cell receptor beta chains from one specimen sequenced in a study of T cells in Graves' hyperthyroidism and ophthalmopathy. RNA transcripts were the template for amplifying TCR beta CDR3 regions. The HTBI primer set served for first-round RT-PCR of the TCR CDR3. Each CDR3 protein gets one entry after TCRdb re-called the multiplex PCR reads with MiXCR. Here the sample spans 600,000 to 850,000 distinct CDR3 sequences, 18% being singletons. Sequences were obtained from blood. The receptors originated from a woman in her forties or fifties with Graves' hyperthyroidism that later progressed to Graves' ophthalmopathy.

J is TRBJ2-3 and V is TRBV24-1, with D maybe TRBD1 (5 bases). The CDR3 has 16 residues. V was clipped by 0 bases and J by 3 bases, with 12 bases between them. Germline V gene data show CDR1 as KGHDR and CDR2 as SFDVKD. CDR3 amino acids: CATSDLPPSGTDTQYF. The CDR3 DNA follows: TGTGCCACCAGTGATTTGCCCCCTTCAGGGACAGATACGCAGTATTTT.

The CDR3 nucleotides read TGTGCCAGTAGTTTGCGGGACAGGGTCTACACTGAAGCTTTCTTT. As protein: CASSLRDRVYTEAFF. The chain is built from TRBV19 and TRBJ1-1, with 9 bases aligning to TRBD1. Unmatched junction bases numbered 7, after V lost 5 bases and J lost 3 bases. The length of the CDR3 is 15 residues. Per the germline V gene, CDR1 is LNHDA and CDR2 is SQIVND (reference sequence).

This clonotype was counted ten times or more. The rearrangement joins TRBV11-2 to TRBJ1-6; D is undetermined. The CDR3 consists of 14 residues. The germline V gene encodes CDR1 SGHAT and CDR2 FQNNGV. V was pared by 10 bases and J by 7 bases, with 17 bases between. CDR3 region: CAIPSKGPNSPLHF. The CDR3 region has the DNA TGTGCCATCCCCTCGAAGGGCCCAAATTCACCCCTCCACTTT. Full variable domain (remainder filled in from reference TRBV11-2 and TRBJ1-6): EAGVAQSPRYKIIEKRQSVAFWCNPISGHATLYWYQQILGQGPKLLIQFQNNGVVDDSQLPKDRFSAERLKGVDSTLKIQPAKLEDSAVYLCAIPSKGPNSPLHFGNGTRLTVT.

The rearrangement links TRBV3-1 to TRBJ1-2; D is ambiguous. Per germline, CDR1 LGHDT and CDR2 YNNKEL (reference sequence). V was clipped by 0 bases and J by 7 bases, with 15 bases between them. CDR3 size: 15 residues. Written as DNA, the CDR3 is TGTGCCAGCAGCCAAGAAACCTTTCGGAGGACTGGCTACACCTTC. Its translation: CASSQETFRRTGYTF. Variable domain in full (rest from reference TRBV3-1 and TRBJ1-2): DTAVSQTPKYLVTQMGNDKSIKCEQNLGHDTMYWYKQDSKKFLKIMFSYNNKELIINETVPNRFSPKSPDKAHLNLHINSLELGDSAVYFCASSQETFRRTGYTFGSGTRLTVV.

In this sample, this clonotype turned up a few times. The V call is TRBV27, the J call TRBJ1-6; the match to TRBD1 covers 8 bases. The CDR3 is 15 amino acids. Trimming removed 6 bases from V and 9 bases from J; junction bases left unmatched: 10. Looked up from germline, CDR1 is MNHEY and CDR2 is SMNVEV (reference sequence). Here the CDR3 reads CASRPSGTGSSPLHF. For the CDR3, the DNA is TGTGCCAGCAGACCCTCCGGGACAGGCAGTTCACCCCTCCACTTT.

In DNA form, the CDR3 reads TGTGCCAGCAGCCAAGAGTCCCGGCGCTATGGCTACACCTTC. This codes for CASSQESRRYGYTF. The chain uses TRBV3-1 and TRBJ1-2; the D is unclear. Trimming removed 0 bases at V and 4 bases at J, with 9 bases between. The CDR3 has 14 residues. Germline lookup yields CDR1 LGHDT and CDR2 YNNKEL (reference sequence).

The chain uses TRBV24-1 and TRBJ1-5, with TRBD1 matching 12 bases. The junction had 1 base not matched to a gene; V was cut back by 5 bases and J by 3 bases. Germline V gene data show CDR1 as KGHDR and CDR2 as SFDVKD. This CDR3 is built from 15 residues. The CDR3 here is CATSGDRGPNQPQHF. CDR3 DNA: TGTGCCACCAGTGGGGACAGGGGGCCCAATCAGCCCCAGCATTTT.

This clonotype was detected only a few times. The gene calls are TRBV6-1 and TRBJ1-4, with 8 positions matching TRBD1. This CDR3 contains 15 residues. The germline gives CDR1 MNHNS, CDR2 SASEGT. After removal of 6 bases from V and 4 bases from J, the junction contained 7 bases not matched to a gene. This CDR3 reads CASRRRTGHNEKLFF. The DNA for the CDR3 is TGTGCCAGCAGGAGGCGGACAGGGCATAATGAAAAACTGTTTTTT.

This chain joins TRBV12-3 or TRBV12-4 and TRBJ1-2; TRBD1 matches at 10 bases. The CDR3 has 13 residues. Trimming at V came to 5 bases and at J to 5 bases, leaving 2 bases not matched to a gene. CDR3 bases: TGTGCCAGCAGTGACAGGGGGCCTTATGGCTACACCTTC. Its protein is CASSDRGPYGYTF.

This clonotype was seen many times. V usage is TRBV12-3 or TRBV12-4 and J usage is TRBJ1-2, with a possible D match to TRBD1 (6 bases). CDR3 length: 14 amino acids. The V end was cut by 5 bases, the J end by 7 bases, with 17 bases between. The CDR3 region has the DNA TGTGCCAGCAGTCGATTCGTCGGGGGCTCTGGCTACACCTTC. Its translation is CASSRFVGGSGYTF.

V and J are TRBV6-2 or TRBV6-3 and TRBJ2-2; no definite D call. Trimming stripped 6 bases from V and 0 bases from J, with 11 bases between. CDR1 MNHEY and CDR2 SVGEGT come from the germline V gene. CDR3 length: 15 residues. The CDR3, as DNA: TGTGCCAGCAGCTGGACCGACGCGAACACCGGGGAGCTGTTTTTT. Its protein product is CASSWTDANTGELFF.

J is TRBJ2-5 and V is TRBV12-5; no clear D gene. With 5 bases removed from V and 4 bases from J, the gap between germline ends came to 14 bases. The CDR3 has 14 residues. Germline loops: CDR1 LGHNT, CDR2 FRNRAP. CDR3 sequence reads: CASGPPFQVETQYF. For the CDR3, the DNA is TGTGCTAGTGGTCCCCCGTTCCAGGTAGAGACCCAGTACTTC.

The chain joins TRBV29-1 to TRBJ1-1, with unresolved D. Trimming cost V 3 bases and J 3 bases, with 14 bases left between them. The CDR3 length is 14 residues. Germline V gives CDR1 SQVTM, CDR2 ANQGSEA. As DNA, the CDR3 is TGCAGCGTTGACGGCGGCATTCCCGACACTGAAGCTTTCTTT. It translates to CSVDGGIPDTEAFF.

A remark on this clonotype: Its ends do not fully match the called genes, so a read error is possible. This chain connects TRBV12-3 or TRBV12-4 to TRBJ1-1, with D tentatively TRBD1 (5 bases). The CDR3 runs to 14 residues. The CDR3, as DNA: TGTGCCGGCAGTTTTAACAGGATGAACACTGAAGCTTTCTTT. This translates into CAGSFNRMNTEAFF.

This clonotype occurred a few times. V gene TRBV9 combines with J gene TRBJ1-5; the D gene is possibly TRBD1 (5 bases). Looked up from germline, CDR1 is SGDLS and CDR2 is YYNGEE. V lost 3 bases to trimming and J lost 7 bases, with 14 bases between them. The CDR3 loop spans 14 amino acids. The CDR3 DNA sequence: TGTGCCAGCAGCGCATTCCCGGGGGAGCAGCCCCAGCATTTT. Translated, it gives CASSAFPGEQPQHF.

This clonotype was detected ten times or more. This chain connects TRBV6-1 to TRBJ1-5; unclear D gene. The CDR3 runs 14 residues. Germline CDR1 and CDR2: MNHNS and SASEGT. V was shortened by 5 bases and J by 7 bases, with 15 bases between the two germline ends. The CDR3 DNA reads as TGTGCCAGCAGTCCAGAACCGGGTATCCAGCCCCAGCATTTT. It codes for CASSPEPGIQPQHF.

This clonotype was picked up many times. This chain uses TRBV5-6 with TRBJ2-1; 7 nucleotides align to TRBD1. V was pared by 1 base and J by 4 bases, with 2 bases of the junction left unmatched. The germline V gene has CDR1 SGHDT and CDR2 YYEEEE. The CDR3 spans 14 residues. CDR3 DNA: TGTGCCAGCAGCTTGACCAGGGGGTACAATGAGCAGTTCTTC. Translated, it gives CASSLTRGYNEQFF.

This clonotype was observed a handful of times. This chain joins TRBV15 and TRBJ2-3; 7 bases are shared with TRBD1. This CDR3 has 15 residues. With V trimmed by 4 bases and J by 3 bases, 7 bases remained unmatched. Germline loops: CDR1 LNHNV, CDR2 YYDKDF (reference sequence). CDR3 in amino acids: CATSMIQGLTDTQYF. In DNA form, the CDR3 reads TGTGCCACCAGCATGATACAGGGGTTAACAGATACGCAGTATTTT.

This clonotype came up a few times. The chain uses TRBV18 and TRBJ1-2; D possibly corresponds to TRBD1 (6 bases). With 2 bases removed from V and 6 bases from J, the gap between germline ends came to 16 bases. CDR1 and CDR2 from the germline V gene are KGHSH and LQKENI. The CDR3 sequence is 15 residues long. The CDR3 reads CASSPSNREIHGYTF. CDR3 coding DNA: TGTGCCAGCTCACCATCAAACAGGGAAATTCATGGCTACACCTTC.

The chain has TRBV4-2 and TRBJ2-3; TRBD2 matches at 8 bases. The V and J ends lost 3 bases and 6 bases, in that order; junction bases with no gene match: 14. The germline V gene has CDR1 LGHNA and CDR2 YNFKEQ. The CDR3 runs 17 residues. The CDR3 coding sequence is TGTGCCAGCAGCCAGGACTGGACGGGGGGGACGGGGGATACGCAGTATTTT. Amino acids: CASSQDWTGGTGDTQYF.

The chain combines TRBV3-1 with TRBJ2-2, with 7 positions matching TRBD2. The ends lost 1 base at V and 2 bases at J; junction bases unmatched: 4. From germline, CDR1 is LGHDT and CDR2 YNNKEL (reference sequence). The CDR3 is 16 residues long. The CDR3 region has the DNA TGTGCCAGCAGCCAAGGGCCGGGGGGTAACACCGGGGAGCTGTTTTTT. Translating gives CASSQGPGGNTGELFF.

This clonotype was found many times. V and J are TRBV27 and TRBJ1-6; D call uncertain. The CDR3 extends over 14 amino acids. V lost 0 bases to trimming and J lost 7 bases, with 7 bases between them. The V gene's germline CDR1 is MNHEY and CDR2 SMNVEV (reference sequence). DNA of the CDR3: TGTGCCAGCAGTTTATCGGTGGGCAATTCACCCCTCCACTTT. Its protein is CASSLSVGNSPLHF.

This clonotype was seen a few times. V is TRBV11-3 and J is TRBJ2-2, with 14 bases lining up with TRBD2. This CDR3 contains 17 residues. Trimming removed 4 bases from V and 3 bases from J; junction bases left unmatched: 4. The V gene's germline CDR1 is SGHNT and CDR2 YENEEA. The CDR3 region has the DNA TGTGCCAGCAGCTCCCGACTAGCGGGGGGGTACACCGGGGAGCTGTTTTTT. Translating gives CASSSRLAGGYTGELFF.

The rearrangement uses TRBV20-1 and TRBJ1-1, with 7 nucleotides matching TRBD1. Germline V gene sequence: CDR1 DFQATT, CDR2 SNEGSKA (reference sequence). J gave up 4 bases and V 6 bases, and 11 bases lay outside the gene matches. This CDR3 has 14 residues. The CDR3 reads CSAAGQVGGTEAFF. Here the CDR3 DNA reads TGCAGTGCGGCCGGACAGGTTGGAGGCACTGAAGCTTTCTTT.

This clonotype was detected ten times or more. CDR3: CASSQVNSPLHF. The CDR3 coding sequence is TGTGCCAGCAGCCAAGTGAATTCACCCCTCCACTTT. The V and J genes are TRBV3-1 and TRBJ1-6; D ambiguous. Germline-derived CDR1 and CDR2 are LGHDT and YNNKEL (reference sequence). The V gene lost 1 base and the J gene lost 7 bases, with 2 bases spanning the gap. CDR3 length equals 12 residues.

The sample holds many counts of this clonotype. The chain is built from TRBV30 and TRBJ2-7; D is ambiguous. Trimming pared 5 bases from V and 5 bases from J, leaving 13 bases between. The germline V gene has CDR1 GTSNPN and CDR2 SVGIG (reference sequence). The CDR3 loop spans 12 amino acids. The CDR3 protein is CAWDWGSHEQYF. CDR3 coding DNA: TGTGCCTGGGATTGGGGTTCCCACGAGCAGTACTTC.

The sample holds many counts of this clonotype. The chain has TRBV18 and TRBJ1-1; a possible D gene is TRBD1 (6 bases). Trimming removed 9 bases from V and 0 bases from J, with 17 bases in between. Germline-derived CDR1 and CDR2 are KGHSH and LQKENI. CDR3 size: 15 residues. DNA of the CDR3: TGTGCCAGTATCGAAGCGGGGGCGGTGAACACTGAAGCTTTCTTT. Its protein product is CASIEAGAVNTEAFF. The whole variable domain, remainder taken from reference TRBV18 and TRBJ1-1, is NAGVMQNPRHLVRRRGQEARLRCSPMKGHSHVYWYRQLPEEGLKFMVYLQKENIIDESGMPKERFSAEFPKEGPSILRIQQVVRGDSAAYFCASIEAGAVNTEAFFGQGTRLTVV.

Only a few counts were recorded for this clonotype. CDR3 coding DNA: TGCAGCGTGACGGGGGGGCGAGCCTACAATGAGCAGTTCTTC. Translation gives CSVTGGRAYNEQFF. The chain employs TRBV29-1 and TRBJ2-1; 8 bases are shared with TRBD2. The CDR3 runs to 14 residues. Unmatched junction bases numbered 6, after V lost 6 bases and J lost 2 bases. CDR1 SQVTM and CDR2 ANQGSEA come from the germline V gene.

This clonotype was observed many times. The V and J genes are TRBV6-1 and TRBJ2-3; maybe TRBD1 (6 bases). Germline CDR1 reads MNHNS; CDR2 reads SASEGT. This CDR3 region has 14 residues. Trimming removed 6 bases at V and 1 base at J, with 11 bases between. This chain's CDR3 is CASRTRQGTDTQYF. In nucleotides, the CDR3 is TGTGCCAGCAGGACCAGACAGGGCACAGATACGCAGTATTTT.

At least ten counts were recorded for this clonotype. V is TRBV7-9 and J is TRBJ1-2; D not resolved. The CDR3 runs 13 residues. The germline gives CDR1 SEHNR, CDR2 FQNEAQ (reference sequence). The ends were cut back, 1 base at V and 4 bases at J, with 7 bases in the middle. CDR3 bases: TGTGCCAGCAGCTTAGGAGACTCCTATGGCTACACCTTC. The encoded protein is CASSLGDSYGYTF.

Note on this clonotype: Germline and junction disagree at one end, which may indicate a read error. This chain joins TRBV5-1 and TRBJ1-1; a weak D match, TRBD1 (6 bases). This CDR3 is 13 amino acids long. Per germline, CDR1 SGHRS and CDR2 YFSETQ. Here the CDR3 reads CASSRTGNTEVFF. The CDR3 nucleotides are TGCGCCAGCAGCCGCACAGGGAACACTGAAGTTTTCTTT.